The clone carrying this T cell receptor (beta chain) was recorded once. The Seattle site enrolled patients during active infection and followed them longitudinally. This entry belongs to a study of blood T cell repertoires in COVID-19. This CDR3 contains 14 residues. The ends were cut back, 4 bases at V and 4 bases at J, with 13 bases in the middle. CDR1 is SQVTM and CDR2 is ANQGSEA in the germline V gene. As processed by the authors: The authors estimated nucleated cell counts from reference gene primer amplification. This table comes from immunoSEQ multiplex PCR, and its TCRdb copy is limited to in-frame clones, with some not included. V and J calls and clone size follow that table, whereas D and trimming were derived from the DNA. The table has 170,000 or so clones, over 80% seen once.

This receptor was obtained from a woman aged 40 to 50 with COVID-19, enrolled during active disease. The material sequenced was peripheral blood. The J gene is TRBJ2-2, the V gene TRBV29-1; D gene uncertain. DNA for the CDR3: TGCAGCGTTGTTGGTCTGTCAGTCACCGGGGAGCTGTTTTTT. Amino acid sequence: CSVVGLSVTGELFF.